A selection of T cell receptor beta chains follows, all from one sample in a study of blood T cell repertoires in COVID-19. Sequencing was performed with immunoSEQ multiplex PCR; in TCRdb, only in-frame clones are kept and a portion is missing. The sample includes about 220,000 clones, about four fifths of them seen just once. The sequenced sample consisted of PBMCs or T cells enriched from blood (not recorded which). Source of these receptors: a woman aged 40 to 50 with acute COVID-19. Both conserved end residues are part of each CDR3. The D gene is left open where the match is weak. Where a row states a size, it is once, few, many or the class of an expanded clone; other rows omit it.

TRBJ1-1,-,-,TRBV6-2/TRBV6-3,CASSTIPGGAEAFF,TGTGCCAGCAGTACAATTCCGGGGGGCGCTGAAGCTTTCTTT
TRBJ1-2,-,-,TRBV7-2,CASSLHNYGYTF,TGTGCCAGCAGCTTACATAACTATGGCTACACCTTC
TRBJ2-7,-,-,TRBV7-9,CASSPETGLRIEQYF,TGTGCCAGCAGCCCGGAAACTGGACTGAGGATCGAGCAGTACTTC
TRBJ1-5,TRBD1,-,TRBV19,CASRKDRGGNQPQHF,TGTGCCAGTAGGAAAGACAGGGGAGGGAATCAGCCCCAGCATTTT
TRBJ1-4,TRBD1,once,TRBV19,CASADREGEKLFF,TGTGCCAGTGCGGACAGGGAGGGTGAAAAACTGTTTTTT
TRBJ2-1,TRBD2,-,TRBV20-1,CSARGEDEQFF,TGCAGTGCCCGGGGGGAGGATGAGCAGTTCTTC
TRBJ2-1,TRBD2,few,TRBV24-1,CATSGAGERGNEQFF,TGTGCCACCAGTGGCGCGGGGGAGAGGGGAAATGAGCAGTTCTTC
TRBJ1-4,TRBD1,-,TRBV30,CASHLGQGHEKLFF,TGTGCCTCACACCTGGGACAGGGCCATGAAAAACTGTTTTTT
TRBJ1-5,-,-,TRBV19,CASSIGLVSNQPQHF,TGTGCCAGTAGTATAGGGTTAGTAAGCAATCAGCCCCAGCATTTT
TRBJ2-1,TRBD2,-,TRBV19,CASKSGTSGFAYNEQFF,TGTGCCAGTAAAAGCGGGACTAGCGGGTTCGCCTACAATGAGCAGTTCTTC
TRBJ2-3,-,-,TRBV13,CASSFDGSRTDTQYF,TGTGCCAGCAGCTTTGACGGGAGTCGGACAGATACGCAGTATTTT
TRBJ2-5,TRBD2,-,TRBV19,CASSLGTRGGETQYF,TGTGCCAGTAGTCTCGGGACTAGGGGGGGGGAGACCCAGTACTTC
TRBJ1-6,TRBD1,-,TRBV3-1/TRBV3-2,CASSDLGQGGSPLHF,TGTGCCAGCAGCGACCTGGGACAGGGAGGTTCACCCCTCCACTTT
TRBJ1-4,TRBD1,-,TRBV3-1/TRBV3-2,CASSQDRANEKLFF,TGTGCCAGCAGCCAGGACAGGGCCAATGAAAAACTGTTTTTT
TRBJ1-2,-,-,TRBV19,CASSNGVNRVQDYTF,TGTGCCAGTAGTAACGGGGTGAACAGGGTTCAAGACTACACCTTC
TRBJ1-2,-,-,TRBV4-3,CASSQDPVSGAGGYTF,TGCGCCAGCAGCCAAGATCCGGTTTCAGGGGCAGGGGGCTACACCTTC
TRBJ1-1,-,-,TRBV6-5,CASSYSRHPGSTEAFF,TGTGCCAGCAGTTACTCTAGACACCCCGGGAGCACTGAAGCTTTCTTT
TRBJ1-2,-,few,TRBV20-1,CSASTAYGYTF,TGCAGTGCCTCGACAGCCTATGGCTACACCTTC
TRBJ1-1,-,-,TRBV28,CASSSRRGEQSNTEAFF,TGTGCCAGCAGTTCAAGACGGGGGGAACAGTCGAACACTGAAGCTTTCTTT
TRBJ2-7,TRBD2,few,TRBV18,CASSPSRTSSYEQYF,TGTGCCAGCTCACCGAGTCGGACTAGCTCCTACGAGCAGTACTTC
TRBJ1-5,-,-,TRBV28,CASHGLNQPQHF,TGTGCCAGTCACGGACTCAATCAGCCCCAGCATTTT
TRBJ1-1,TRBD1,-,TRBV19,CASSPRQGEAFF,TGTGCCAGTAGTCCGAGACAGGGGGAAGCTTTCTTT
TRBJ2-5,-,many,TRBV5-1,CASSPRLVSETQYF,TGCGCCAGCAGCCCACGACTAGTTTCAGAGACCCAGTACTTC
TRBJ2-3,TRBD1,-,TRBV29-1,CSGQGGTGTDTQYF,TGCAGCGGACAGGGGGGCACTGGCACAGATACGCAGTATTTT
TRBJ1-1,TRBD1,-,TRBV10-3,CAISDRGLNTEAFF,TGTGCCATCAGTGACAGGGGGCTAAACACTGAAGCTTTCTTT
TRBJ2-5,-,-,TRBV29-1,CSVERLARETQYF,TGCAGCGTTGAACGCCTAGCAAGGGAGACCCAGTACTTC
TRBJ1-2,-,-,TRBV9,CASSVGGTLNYGYTF,TGTGCCAGCAGCGTAGGGGGGACACTTAACTATGGCTACACCTTC
TRBJ2-7,-,-,TRBV6-2/TRBV6-3,CASSSNYEQYF,TGTGCCAGCAGTTCCAACTACGAGCAGTACTTC
TRBJ1-4,TRBD1,-,TRBV25-1,CASSESGRGRGNEKLFF,TGTGCCAGCAGTGAATCGGGCAGGGGGCGAGGTAATGAAAAACTGTTTTTT
TRBJ1-6,-,-,TRBV6-5,CASSRRQDNSPLHF,TGTGCCAGCAGCCGCCGACAGGATAATTCACCCCTCCACTTT
TRBJ1-3,TRBD1,once,TRBV27,CASSSAGGSSGNTIYF,TGTGCCAGCAGTTCCGCAGGGGGTAGCTCTGGAAACACCATATATTTT
TRBJ2-1,TRBD2,-,TRBV19,CASSSPAGGEQFF,TGTGCCAGTAGTTCACCAGCGGGGGGTGAGCAGTTCTTC
TRBJ1-1,-,-,TRBV5-1,CASTPDSLNTEAFF,TGCGCCAGCACGCCGGACAGCCTGAACACTGAAGCTTTCTTT
TRBJ2-3,TRBD1,-,TRBV25-1,CASSLTGDTQYF,TGTGCCAGCAGTCTGACAGGGGATACGCAGTATTTT
TRBJ1-2,TRBD1,-,TRBV4-1,CASSPWTGSNYGYTF,TGCGCCAGCAGCCCGTGGACAGGGAGCAACTATGGCTACACCTTC
TRBJ1-2,-,-,TRBV7-8,CASSLAGRLVGYTF,TGTGCCAGCAGCTTAGCTGGCAGGCTGGTTGGCTACACCTTC
TRBJ1-5,TRBD1,-,TRBV2,CASMTYGQGGQPQHF,TGTGCCAGCATGACGTATGGACAGGGCGGTCAGCCCCAGCATTTT
TRBJ2-3,-,few,TRBV28,CASSFLSGTDTQYF,TGTGCCAGCAGTTTCCTTAGCGGCACAGATACGCAGTATTTT
TRBJ2-5,TRBD2,-,TRBV18,CASSPYGLGLAELGTQYF,TGTGCCAGCTCACCATACGGGCTGGGACTAGCGGAACTCGGGACCCAGTACTTC
TRBJ1-1,-,-,TRBV6-5,CASRITQGMNTEAFF,TGTGCCAGCAGAATAACTCAGGGGATGAACACTGAAGCTTTCTTT
TRBJ2-2,TRBD2,-,TRBV6-2/TRBV6-3,CASSYTSGGGWTGELFF,TGTGCCAGCAGTTACACTAGCGGGGGCGGATGGACCGGGGAGCTGTTTTTT
TRBJ2-3,-,-,TRBV28,CASSAGGSDTQYF,TGTGCCAGCAGCGCAGGAGGTTCAGATACGCAGTATTTT
TRBJ1-4,-,few,TRBV15,CATSPRREANEKLFF,TGTGCCACCAGCCCCAGACGTGAGGCTAATGAAAAACTGTTTTTT
TRBJ1-1,-,few,TRBV14,CASSRIGGQNTEAFF,TGTGCCAGCAGCCGGATCGGCGGGCAGAACACTGAAGCTTTCTTT
TRBJ1-1,-,-,TRBV19,CASNGGASTEAFF,TGTGCCAGTAATGGGGGGGCGAGTACTGAAGCTTTCTTT
TRBJ1-3,-,-,TRBV9,CASSSRVSGNTIYF,TGTGCCAGCAGCTCCAGGGTGAGTGGAAACACCATATATTTT
TRBJ1-2,TRBD1,few,TRBV5-1,CASSLEAGQAYGYTF,TGCGCCAGCAGCTTGGAGGCGGGACAGGCTTATGGCTACACCTTC
TRBJ1-2,-,-,TRBV3-1/TRBV3-2,CASSQGAGNNYGYTF,TGTGCCAGCAGCCAAGGGGCAGGAAATAACTATGGCTACACCTTC
TRBJ2-3,-,-,TRBV2,CASRNKVITDTQYF,TGTGCCAGCAGAAACAAAGTTATCACAGATACGCAGTATTTT
TRBJ2-1,TRBD2,-,TRBV4-2,CASSQESNGRNEQFF,TGTGCCAGCAGCCAAGAAAGTAACGGGAGGAATGAGCAGTTCTTC
TRBJ2-1,TRBD1,-,TRBV7-3,CASSPRQGTSYNEQFF,TGTGCCAGCAGCCCTCGACAGGGAACCTCCTACAATGAGCAGTTCTTC
TRBJ2-7,TRBD1,-,TRBV19,CASSSVQDRAYEQYF,TGTGCCAGTAGTAGCGTGCAGGACAGGGCCTACGAGCAGTACTTC
TRBJ2-5,TRBD1,-,TRBV27,CASSFDRAGTQYF,TGTGCCAGCAGTTTCGACAGGGCCGGGACCCAGTACTTC
TRBJ2-1,TRBD2,-,TRBV7-9,CASSFKAGGYNEQFF,TGTGCCAGCAGCTTCAAAGCGGGAGGGTACAATGAGCAGTTCTTC
TRBJ1-1,-,-,TRBV6-5,CASSSVRATEAFF,TGTGCCAGCAGTTCTGTGAGGGCAACTGAAGCTTTCTTT
TRBJ2-2,-,-,TRBV24-1,CATSDLIRPGARGELFF,TGTGCCACCAGTGATTTGATTCGGCCTGGAGCAAGAGGGGAGCTGTTTTTT